Below, 6 T cell receptor beta chains from the same sample are listed, as sequenced in a study of control samples from healthy donors and cancer patients. Here immunoSEQ multiplex PCR was the method, and the copy in TCRdb shows in-frame clones only, minus some. The data show approximately 150,000 clones, with roughly 89% seen just once and just under 5% held by the top ten. The sample was blood. The receptors were sampled from a young man in good health.

This rearrangement joins TRBV24-1 to TRBJ2-3, with 8 positions matching TRBD2. Looked up from germline, CDR1 is KGHDR and CDR2 is SFDVKD. CDR3 length: 16 residues. Germline trimming cut 5 bases from V and 0 bases from J; bases unmatched to any gene: 6. This chain's CDR3 is CATSGAGGRSTDTQYF. The CDR3 region has the DNA TGTGCCACCAGTGGGGCGGGGGGCCGAAGCACAGATACGCAGTATTTT.

There are a few counts of this clone. The chain joins TRBV30 to TRBJ2-5; D not certain. The CDR3 sequence is 12 residues long. Germline lookup yields CDR1 GTSNPN and CDR2 SVGIG (reference sequence). The V end lost 3 bases, the J end lost 4 bases, and 9 bases lay between the germline ends. In nucleotides, the CDR3 is TGTGCCTGGAGCGCATTTTCAGAGACCCAGTACTTC. This codes for CAWSAFSETQYF.

CDR3 nucleotide sequence: TGTGCCAGCAGCTTAGCGTATGGGACTTTGAATGAAAAACTGTTTTTT. Its translation: CASSLAYGTLNEKLFF. The chain joins TRBV7-9 to TRBJ1-4; a weak D match, TRBD1 (5 bases). Germline V lookup: CDR1 SEHNR, CDR2 FQNEAQ (reference sequence). The CDR3 has 16 residues. V was trimmed by 0 bases and J by 5 bases, leaving 13 bases between them.

The rearrangement uses TRBV9 and TRBJ2-3; a weak D match, TRBD1 (7 bases). V lost 4 bases to trimming and J lost 5 bases, with 17 bases between them. Germline V CDR1 and CDR2: SGDLS, YYNGEE. The CDR3 spans 15 residues. The CDR3, as DNA: TGTGCCAGCAGCCTAAACCAGGGGGGACGAGATACGCAGTATTTT. Its translation: CASSLNQGGRDTQYF.

The chain uses TRBV10-3 and TRBJ2-1; TRBD2 aligns across 8 bases. The CDR3 sequence is 16 residues long. CDR1 and CDR2 from the germline V gene are ENHRY and SYGVKD. V gave up 5 bases and J gave up 2 bases; unmatched junction bases: 8. Written as DNA, the CDR3 is TGTGCCATCAGTAAGGGGAGCGGGGGTGCCTACAATGAGCAGTTCTTC. Translating it yields CAISKGSGGAYNEQFF.

The genes are TRBV19 and TRBJ1-1; D unresolved. Germline CDR1 LNHDA, CDR2 SQIVND (reference sequence). V was trimmed by 7 bases and J by 0 bases, leaving 9 bases between them. CDR3 length: 13 amino acids. The CDR3 nucleotides read TGTGCCAGTATCGGCAGATTGAACACTGAAGCTTTCTTT. Its translation: CASIGRLNTEAFF.